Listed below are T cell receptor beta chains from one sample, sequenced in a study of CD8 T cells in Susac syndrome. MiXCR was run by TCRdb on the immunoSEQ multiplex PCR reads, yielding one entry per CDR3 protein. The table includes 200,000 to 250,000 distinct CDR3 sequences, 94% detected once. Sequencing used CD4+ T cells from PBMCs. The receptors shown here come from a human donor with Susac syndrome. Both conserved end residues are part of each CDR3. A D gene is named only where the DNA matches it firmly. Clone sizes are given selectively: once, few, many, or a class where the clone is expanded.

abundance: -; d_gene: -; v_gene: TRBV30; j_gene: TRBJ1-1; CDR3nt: TGTGCCTGGAGTCCTGACTCTAGGAGGACTGAAGCTTTCTTT; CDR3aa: CAWSPDSRRTEAFF
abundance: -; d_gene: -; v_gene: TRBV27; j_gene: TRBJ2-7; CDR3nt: TGTGCCAGCAGTTCCCGGGACACCCATACCGACCCCTACGAGCAGTACTTC; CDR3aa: CASSSRDTHTDPYEQYF
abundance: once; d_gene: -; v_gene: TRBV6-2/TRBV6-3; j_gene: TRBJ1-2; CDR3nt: TGTGCCAGCAGTTGGCTACAGGGCAGCGGCGACTATGGCTACACCTTC; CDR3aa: CASSWLQGSGDYGYTF
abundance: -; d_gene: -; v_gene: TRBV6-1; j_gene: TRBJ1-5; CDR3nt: TGTGCCAGCACCGACAAAACGGGGGGGAGCACAACTCAGCCCCAGCATTTT; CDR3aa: CASTDKTGGSTTQPQHF
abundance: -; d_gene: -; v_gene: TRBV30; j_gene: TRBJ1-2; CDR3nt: TGTGCCTGGAGCGACGGACAGCCCTTCTATGGCTACACCTTC; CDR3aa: CAWSDGQPFYGYTF
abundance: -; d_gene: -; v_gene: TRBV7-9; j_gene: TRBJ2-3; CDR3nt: TGTGCCAGCAGCTTTGAGACAGACCTAATTAGCACAGATACGCAGTATTTT; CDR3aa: CASSFETDLISTDTQYF
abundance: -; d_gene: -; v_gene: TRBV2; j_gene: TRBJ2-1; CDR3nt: TGTGCCAGCAGTCGAAGAACGGCAGCCTACAATGAGCAGTTCTTC; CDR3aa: CASSRRTAAYNEQFF
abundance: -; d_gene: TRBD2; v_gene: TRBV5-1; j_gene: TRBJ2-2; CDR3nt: TGCGCCAGCAGTAAGGGGCTAGCGGGGGATTACACCGGGGAGCTGTTTTTT; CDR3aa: CASSKGLAGDYTGELFF
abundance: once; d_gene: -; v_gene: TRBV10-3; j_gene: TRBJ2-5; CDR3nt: TGTGCCATCAGATTTGGGGTTGGGGAGACCCAGTACTTC; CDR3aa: CAIRFGVGETQYF
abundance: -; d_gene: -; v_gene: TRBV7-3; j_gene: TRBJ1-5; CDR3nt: TGTGCCAGCAGCAAGGATAGCAATCAGCCCCAGCATTTT; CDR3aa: CASSKDSNQPQHF
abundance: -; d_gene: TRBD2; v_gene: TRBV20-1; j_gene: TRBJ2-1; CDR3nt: TGCAGTGGTAGCGGGGGGGCGGGTGAGCAGTTCTTC; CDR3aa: CSGSGGAGEQFF
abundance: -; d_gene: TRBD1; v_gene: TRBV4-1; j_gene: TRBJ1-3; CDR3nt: TGCGCCAGCAACCCAGGGGGGGACAGTGGAAACACCATATATTTT; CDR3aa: CASNPGGDSGNTIYF
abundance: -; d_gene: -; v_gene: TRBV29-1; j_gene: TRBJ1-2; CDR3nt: TGCAGCGTTGAAGATGGGGAAGGTGGCTACACCTTC; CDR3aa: CSVEDGEGGYTF
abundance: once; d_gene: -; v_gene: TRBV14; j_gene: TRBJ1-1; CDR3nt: TGTGCCAGCAGCCAAGATGTGGAGGGGAGGACTGAAGCTTTCTTT; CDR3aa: CASSQDVEGRTEAFF
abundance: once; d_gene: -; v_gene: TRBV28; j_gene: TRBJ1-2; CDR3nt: TGTGCCAGCCAAATTGGGGTCTATGGCTACACCTTC; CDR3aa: CASQIGVYGYTF
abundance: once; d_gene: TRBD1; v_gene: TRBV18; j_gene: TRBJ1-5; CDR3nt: TGTGCCAGCTCACCGTCCGACAGGGAAAGCAATCAGCCCCAGCATTTT; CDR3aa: CASSPSDRESNQPQHF
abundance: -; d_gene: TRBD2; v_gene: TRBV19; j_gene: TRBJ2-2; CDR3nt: TGTGCCAGTAGTAGTACCCCGGGACTAGCCAGCGCCGGGGAGCTGTTTTTT; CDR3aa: CASSSTPGLASAGELFF
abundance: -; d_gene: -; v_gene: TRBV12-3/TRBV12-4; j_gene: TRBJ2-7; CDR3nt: TGTGCCAGCAGTTTGGCGGGGACAGTGATCTACGAGCAGTACTTC; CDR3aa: CASSLAGTVIYEQYF
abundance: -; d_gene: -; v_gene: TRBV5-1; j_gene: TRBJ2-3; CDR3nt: TGCGCCAGCAGCTTGGACGGAGACACAGATACGCAGTATTTT; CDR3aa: CASSLDGDTDTQYF
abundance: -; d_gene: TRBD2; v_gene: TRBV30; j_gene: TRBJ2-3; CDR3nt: TGTGCCTGGAGTGTACCACCCCCCGCGGGGGGGCGAGATACGCAGTATTTT; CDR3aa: CAWSVPPPAGGRDTQYF
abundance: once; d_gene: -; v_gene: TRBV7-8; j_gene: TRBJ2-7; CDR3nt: TGTGCCAGCAGCATAACAGCCCTTGGCTACGAGCAGTACTTC; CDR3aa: CASSITALGYEQYF
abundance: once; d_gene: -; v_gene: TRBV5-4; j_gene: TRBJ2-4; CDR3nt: TGTGCCAGCAGCCTGGACGGGGCCTTAAACATTCAGTACTTC; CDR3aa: CASSLDGALNIQYF
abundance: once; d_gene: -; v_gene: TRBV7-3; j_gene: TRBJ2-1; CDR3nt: TGTGCCAGCAGCTTATCGGGGGCAACGGAGTTCAATGAGCAGTTCTTC; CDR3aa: CASSLSGATEFNEQFF
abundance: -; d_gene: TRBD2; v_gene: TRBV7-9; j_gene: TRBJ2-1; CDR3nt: TGTGCCAGCAGCTTTGGGACTAGCGTTAATGAGCAGTTCTTC; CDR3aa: CASSFGTSVNEQFF
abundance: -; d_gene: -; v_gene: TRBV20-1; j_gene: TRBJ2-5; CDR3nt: TGCAGTGCTGGACCAAGGGGGGGGCAAGAGACCCAGTACTTC; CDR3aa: CSAGPRGGQETQYF